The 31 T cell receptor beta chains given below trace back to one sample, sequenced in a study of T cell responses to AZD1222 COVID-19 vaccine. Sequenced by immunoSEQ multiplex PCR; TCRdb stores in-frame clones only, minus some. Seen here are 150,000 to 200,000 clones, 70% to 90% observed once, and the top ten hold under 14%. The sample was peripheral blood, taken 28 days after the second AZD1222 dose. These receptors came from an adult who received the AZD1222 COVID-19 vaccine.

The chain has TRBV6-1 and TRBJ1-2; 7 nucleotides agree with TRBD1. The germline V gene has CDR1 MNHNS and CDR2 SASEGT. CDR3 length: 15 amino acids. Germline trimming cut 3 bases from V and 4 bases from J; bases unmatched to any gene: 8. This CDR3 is CASSDIRQGLYGYTF. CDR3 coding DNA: TGTGCCAGCAGTGATATTAGACAGGGTCTCTATGGCTACACCTTC.

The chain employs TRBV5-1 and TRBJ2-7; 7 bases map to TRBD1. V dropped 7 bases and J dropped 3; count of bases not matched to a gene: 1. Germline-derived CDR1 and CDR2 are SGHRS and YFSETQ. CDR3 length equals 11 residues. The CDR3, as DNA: TGCGCCAGCCGGGACAGCTACGAGCAGTACTTC. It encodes CASRDSYEQYF.

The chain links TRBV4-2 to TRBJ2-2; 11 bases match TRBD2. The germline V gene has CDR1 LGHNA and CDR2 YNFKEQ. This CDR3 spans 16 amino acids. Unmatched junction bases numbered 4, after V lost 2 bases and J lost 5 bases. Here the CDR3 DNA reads TGTGCCAGCAGCCAATTAGCGGGGGGGCCTACCGGGGAGCTGTTTTTT. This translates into CASSQLAGGPTGELFF.

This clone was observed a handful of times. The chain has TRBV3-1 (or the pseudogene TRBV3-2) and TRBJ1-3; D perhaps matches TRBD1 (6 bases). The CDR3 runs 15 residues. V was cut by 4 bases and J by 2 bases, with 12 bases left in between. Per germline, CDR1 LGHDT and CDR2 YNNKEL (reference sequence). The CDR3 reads CASSPQGIPGNTIYF. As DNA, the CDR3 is TGTGCCAGCAGCCCCCAGGGGATCCCTGGAAACACCATATATTTT.

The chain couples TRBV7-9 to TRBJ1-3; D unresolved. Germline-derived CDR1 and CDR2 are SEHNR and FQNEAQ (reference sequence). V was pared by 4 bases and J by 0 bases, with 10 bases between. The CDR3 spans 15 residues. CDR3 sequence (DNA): TGTGCCAGCAGCTCGCCGGGTCCCTCTGGAAACACCATATATTTT. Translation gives CASSSPGPSGNTIYF. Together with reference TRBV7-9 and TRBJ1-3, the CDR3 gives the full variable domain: DTGVSQNPRHKITKRGQNVTFRCDPISEHNRLYWYRQTLGQGPEFLTYFQNEAQLEKSRLLSDRFSAERPKGSFSTLEIQRTEQGDSAMYLCASSSPGPSGNTIYFGEGSWLTVV.

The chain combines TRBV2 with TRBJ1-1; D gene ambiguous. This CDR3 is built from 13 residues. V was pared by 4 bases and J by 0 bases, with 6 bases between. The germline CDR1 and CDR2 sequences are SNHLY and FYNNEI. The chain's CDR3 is CASSVTVNTEAFF. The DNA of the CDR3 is TGTGCCAGCAGTGTGACGGTGAACACTGAAGCTTTCTTT.

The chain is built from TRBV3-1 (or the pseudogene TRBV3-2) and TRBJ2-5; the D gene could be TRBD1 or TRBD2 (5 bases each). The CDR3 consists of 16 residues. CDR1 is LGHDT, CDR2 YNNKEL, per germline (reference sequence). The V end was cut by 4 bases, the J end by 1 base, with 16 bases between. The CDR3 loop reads CASSPSGLGAQETQYF. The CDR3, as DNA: TGTGCCAGCAGCCCGTCCGGACTTGGGGCCCAAGAGACCCAGTACTTC.

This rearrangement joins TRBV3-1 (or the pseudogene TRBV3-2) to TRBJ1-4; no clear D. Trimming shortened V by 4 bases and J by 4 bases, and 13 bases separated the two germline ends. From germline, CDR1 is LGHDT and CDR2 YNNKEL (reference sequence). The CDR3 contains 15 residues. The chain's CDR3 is CASSPANGFNEKLFF. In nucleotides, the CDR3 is TGTGCCAGCAGCCCAGCAAATGGATTTAATGAAAAACTGTTTTTT.

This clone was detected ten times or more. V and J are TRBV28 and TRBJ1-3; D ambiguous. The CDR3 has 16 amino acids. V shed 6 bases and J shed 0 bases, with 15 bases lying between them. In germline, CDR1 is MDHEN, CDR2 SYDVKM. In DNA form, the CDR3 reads TGTGCCAGCAGCCCAGCGCTGGAGATCTCTGGAAACACCATATATTTT. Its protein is CASSPALEISGNTIYF.

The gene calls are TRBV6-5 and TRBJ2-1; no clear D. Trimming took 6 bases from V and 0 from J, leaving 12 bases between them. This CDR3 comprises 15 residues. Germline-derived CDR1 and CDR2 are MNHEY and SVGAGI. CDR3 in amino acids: CASRPDQSSYNEQFF. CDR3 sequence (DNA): TGTGCCAGCAGACCGGACCAGAGCTCCTACAATGAGCAGTTCTTC.

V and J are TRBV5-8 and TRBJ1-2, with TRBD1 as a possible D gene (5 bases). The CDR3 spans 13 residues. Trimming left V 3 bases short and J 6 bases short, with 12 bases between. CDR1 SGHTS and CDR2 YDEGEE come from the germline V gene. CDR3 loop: CASSWGQANGYTF. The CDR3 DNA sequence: TGTGCCAGCAGCTGGGGCCAGGCCAATGGCTACACCTTC.

DNA of the CDR3: TGCGCCAGCGGCCGCAGTTCCTACGAGCAGTACTTC. Protein sequence: CASGRSSYEQYF. The chain couples TRBV10-1 to TRBJ2-7; no clear D gene. With 8 bases removed from V and 1 base from J, the gap between germline ends came to 9 bases. The CDR3 length is 12 residues. Germline V lookup: CDR1 WNHNN, CDR2 SYGVQD (reference sequence).

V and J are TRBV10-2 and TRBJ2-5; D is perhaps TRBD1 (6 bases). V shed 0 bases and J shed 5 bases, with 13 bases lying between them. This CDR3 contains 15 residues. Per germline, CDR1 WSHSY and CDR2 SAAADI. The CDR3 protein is CASSESGAGWETQYF. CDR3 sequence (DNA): TGCGCCAGCAGTGAGTCGGGGGCCGGGTGGGAGACCCAGTACTTC.

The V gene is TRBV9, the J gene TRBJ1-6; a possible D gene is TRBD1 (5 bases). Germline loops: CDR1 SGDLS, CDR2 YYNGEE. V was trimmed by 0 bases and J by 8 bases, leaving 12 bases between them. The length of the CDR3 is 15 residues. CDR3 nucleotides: TGTGCCAGCAGCGTAGCCCCCACAGGAGATTCACCCCTCCACTTT. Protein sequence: CASSVAPTGDSPLHF.

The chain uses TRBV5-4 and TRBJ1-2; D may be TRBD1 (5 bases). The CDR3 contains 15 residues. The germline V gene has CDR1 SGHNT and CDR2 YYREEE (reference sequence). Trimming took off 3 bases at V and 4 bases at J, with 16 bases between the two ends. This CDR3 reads CASSSPGTTSYGYTF. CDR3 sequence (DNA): TGTGCCAGCAGCTCGCCTGGGACGACCTCCTATGGCTACACCTTC.

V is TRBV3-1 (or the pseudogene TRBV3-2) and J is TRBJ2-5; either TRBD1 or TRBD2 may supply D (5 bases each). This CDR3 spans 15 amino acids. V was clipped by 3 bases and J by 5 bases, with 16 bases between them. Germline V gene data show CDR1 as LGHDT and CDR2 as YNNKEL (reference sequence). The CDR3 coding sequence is TGTGCCAGCAGCCAGATGGGACCCCAGGAGGAGACCCAGTACTTC. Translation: CASSQMGPQEETQYF.

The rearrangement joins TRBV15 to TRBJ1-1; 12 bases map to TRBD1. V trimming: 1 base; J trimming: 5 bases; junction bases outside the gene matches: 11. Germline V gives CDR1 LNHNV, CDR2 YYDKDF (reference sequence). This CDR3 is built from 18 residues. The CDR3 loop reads CATSRVTGTGGVGTEAFF. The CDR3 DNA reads TGTGCCACCAGCAGAGTGACCGGGACAGGGGGCGTGGGGACTGAAGCTTTCTTT.

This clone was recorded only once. CDR3 loop: CASSRQGGQGTEAFF. Written as DNA, the CDR3 is TGCGCCAGCAGCCGGCAGGGAGGACAGGGCACTGAAGCTTTCTTT. The V gene is TRBV4-3, the J gene TRBJ1-1; 8 bases line up with TRBD1. The CDR3 has 15 residues. V shed 4 bases and J 4 bases; nucleotides not matched to a gene: 8. Germline CDR1 is LGHNA and CDR2 is YSLEER.

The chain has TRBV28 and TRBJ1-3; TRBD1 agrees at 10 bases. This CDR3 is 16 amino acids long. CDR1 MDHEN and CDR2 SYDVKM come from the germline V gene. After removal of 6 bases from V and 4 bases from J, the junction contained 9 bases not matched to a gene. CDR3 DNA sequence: TGTGCCAGCAGCCCCGGACAGGGGGTAGAGGGAAACACCATATATTTT. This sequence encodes CASSPGQGVEGNTIYF.

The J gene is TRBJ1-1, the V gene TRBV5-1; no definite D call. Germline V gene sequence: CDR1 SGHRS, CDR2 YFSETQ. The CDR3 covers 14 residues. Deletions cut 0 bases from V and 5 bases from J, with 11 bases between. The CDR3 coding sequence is TGCGCCAGCAGCTTGGATGTTAGGGTAACTGAAGCTTTCTTT. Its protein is CASSLDVRVTEAFF.

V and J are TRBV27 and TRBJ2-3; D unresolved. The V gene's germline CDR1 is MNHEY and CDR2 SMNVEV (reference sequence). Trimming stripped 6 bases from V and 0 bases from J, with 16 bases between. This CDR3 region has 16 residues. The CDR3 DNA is TGTGCCAGCAGGGAACGGGCGTCTTCTAGCACAGATACGCAGTATTTT. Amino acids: CASRERASSSTDTQYF.

The CDR3: CASSQETGELFF. The CDR3 DNA reads TGTGCCAGCAGCCAAGAAACCGGGGAGCTGTTTTTT. The V call is TRBV6-5, the J call TRBJ2-2, with D hard to call. With 6 bases removed from V and 5 bases from J, the gap between germline ends came to 7 bases. There are 12 residues in the CDR3. Germline lookup yields CDR1 MNHEY and CDR2 SVGAGI.

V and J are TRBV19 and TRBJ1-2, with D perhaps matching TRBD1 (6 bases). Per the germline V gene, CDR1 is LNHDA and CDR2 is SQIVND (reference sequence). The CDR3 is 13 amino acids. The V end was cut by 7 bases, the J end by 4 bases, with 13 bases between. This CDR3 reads CASNTGQLYGYTF. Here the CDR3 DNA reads TGTGCCAGTAATACAGGGCAACTCTATGGCTACACCTTC.

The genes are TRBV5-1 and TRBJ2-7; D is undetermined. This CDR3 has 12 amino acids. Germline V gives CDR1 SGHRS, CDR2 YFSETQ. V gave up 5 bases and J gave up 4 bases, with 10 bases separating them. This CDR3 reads CASSFDLYEQYF. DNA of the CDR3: TGCGCCAGCAGTTTTGACTTATACGAGCAGTACTTC.

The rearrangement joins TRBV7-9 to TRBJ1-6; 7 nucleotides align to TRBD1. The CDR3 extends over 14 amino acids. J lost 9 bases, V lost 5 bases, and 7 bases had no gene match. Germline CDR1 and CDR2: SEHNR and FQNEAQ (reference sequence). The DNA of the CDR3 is TGTGCCAGCAGCCCCTGGACAGGAGGTTCACCCCTCCACTTT. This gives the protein CASSPWTGGSPLHF.

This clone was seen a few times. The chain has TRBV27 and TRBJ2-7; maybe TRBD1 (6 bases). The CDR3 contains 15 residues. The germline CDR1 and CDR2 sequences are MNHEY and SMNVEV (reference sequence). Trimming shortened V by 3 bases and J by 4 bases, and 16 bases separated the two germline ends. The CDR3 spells CASSLGRGNTYEQYF. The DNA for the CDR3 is TGTGCCAGCAGTTTGGGCAGGGGAAATACTTACGAGCAGTACTTC.

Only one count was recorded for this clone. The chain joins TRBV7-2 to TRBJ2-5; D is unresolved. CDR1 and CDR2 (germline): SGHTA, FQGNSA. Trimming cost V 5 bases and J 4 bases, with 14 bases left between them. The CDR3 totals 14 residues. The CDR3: CASSPSISSETQYF. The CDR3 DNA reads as TGTGCCAGCAGCCCGTCGATTAGTTCAGAGACCCAGTACTTC.

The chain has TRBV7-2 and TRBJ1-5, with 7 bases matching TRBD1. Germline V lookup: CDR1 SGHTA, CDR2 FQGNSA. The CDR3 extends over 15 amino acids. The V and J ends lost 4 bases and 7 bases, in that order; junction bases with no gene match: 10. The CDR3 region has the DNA TGTGCCAGCAGCTCCGACAGGGCTCTAATCCAGCCCCAGCATTTT. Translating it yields CASSSDRALIQPQHF.

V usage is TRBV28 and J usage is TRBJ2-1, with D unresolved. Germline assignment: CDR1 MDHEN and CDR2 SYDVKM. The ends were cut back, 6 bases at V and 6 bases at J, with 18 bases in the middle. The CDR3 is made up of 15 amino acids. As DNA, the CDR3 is TGTGCCAGCAGCACCCATGGACCCCCGTCCAATGAGCAGTTCTTC. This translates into CASSTHGPPSNEQFF.

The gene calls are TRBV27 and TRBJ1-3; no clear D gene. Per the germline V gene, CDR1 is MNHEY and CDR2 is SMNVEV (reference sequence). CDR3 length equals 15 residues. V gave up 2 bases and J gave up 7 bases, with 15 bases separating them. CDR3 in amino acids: CASSLNGPNPNTIYF. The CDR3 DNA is TGTGCCAGCAGTTTAAATGGGCCCAACCCGAACACCATATATTTT.

The CDR3 here is CASSLRHFYGYTF. DNA for the CDR3: TGTGCCAGCAGCTTGAGGCACTTCTATGGCTACACCTTC. The rearrangement links TRBV5-4 to TRBJ1-2; D not certain. Germline V lookup: CDR1 SGHNT, CDR2 YYREEE (reference sequence). This CDR3 spans 13 amino acids. Trimming cost V 1 base and J 4 bases, with 8 bases left between them.